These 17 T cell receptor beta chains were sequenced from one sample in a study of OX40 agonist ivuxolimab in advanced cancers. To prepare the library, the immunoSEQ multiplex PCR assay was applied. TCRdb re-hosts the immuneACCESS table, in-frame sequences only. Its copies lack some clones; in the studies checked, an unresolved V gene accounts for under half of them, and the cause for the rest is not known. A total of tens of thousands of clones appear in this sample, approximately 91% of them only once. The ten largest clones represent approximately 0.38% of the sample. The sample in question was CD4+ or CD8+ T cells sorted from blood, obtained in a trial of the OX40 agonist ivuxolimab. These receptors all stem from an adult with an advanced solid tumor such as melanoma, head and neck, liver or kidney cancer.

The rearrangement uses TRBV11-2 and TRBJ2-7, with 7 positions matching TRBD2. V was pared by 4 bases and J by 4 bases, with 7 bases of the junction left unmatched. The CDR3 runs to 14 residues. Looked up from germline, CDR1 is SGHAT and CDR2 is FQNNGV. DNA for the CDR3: TGTGCCAGCAGCTCCCAGCGGGGAGGGTACGAGCAGTACTTC. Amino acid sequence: CASSSQRGGYEQYF.

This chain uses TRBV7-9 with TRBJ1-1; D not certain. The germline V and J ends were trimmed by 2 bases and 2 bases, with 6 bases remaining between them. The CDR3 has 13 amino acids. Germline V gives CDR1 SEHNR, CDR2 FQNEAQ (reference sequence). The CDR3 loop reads CASSLPSNTEAFF. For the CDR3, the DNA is TGTGCCAGCAGCTTACCGTCCAACACTGAAGCTTTCTTT.

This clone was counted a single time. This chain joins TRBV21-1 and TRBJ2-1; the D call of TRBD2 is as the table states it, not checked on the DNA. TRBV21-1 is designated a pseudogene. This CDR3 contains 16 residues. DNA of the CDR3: TGTGCCAGCAGCAAAGATGAGGGAGACACCTACAATGAGCAGTTCTTC. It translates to CASSKDEGDTYNEQFF.

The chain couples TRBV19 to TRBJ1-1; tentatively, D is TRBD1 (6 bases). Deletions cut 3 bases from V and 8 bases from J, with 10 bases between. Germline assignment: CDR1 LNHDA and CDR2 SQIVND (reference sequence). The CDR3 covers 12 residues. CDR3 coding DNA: TGTGCCAGTAGTATCAACCAGGGGGAAGCTTTCTTT. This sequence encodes CASSINQGEAFF.

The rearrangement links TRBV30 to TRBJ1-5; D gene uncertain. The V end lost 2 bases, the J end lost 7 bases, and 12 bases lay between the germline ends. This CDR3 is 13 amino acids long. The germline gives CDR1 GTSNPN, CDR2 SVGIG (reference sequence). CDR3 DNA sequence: TGTGCCTGGAGTTCCTCAGATAACCAGCCCCAGCATTTT. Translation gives CAWSSSDNQPQHF.

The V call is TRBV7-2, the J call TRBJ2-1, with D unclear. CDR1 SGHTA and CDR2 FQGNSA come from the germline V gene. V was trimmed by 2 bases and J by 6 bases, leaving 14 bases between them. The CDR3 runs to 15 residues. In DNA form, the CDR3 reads TGTGCCAGCAGCTTACTCGGTCGTTCTATCAATGAGCAGTTCTTC. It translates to CASSLLGRSINEQFF.

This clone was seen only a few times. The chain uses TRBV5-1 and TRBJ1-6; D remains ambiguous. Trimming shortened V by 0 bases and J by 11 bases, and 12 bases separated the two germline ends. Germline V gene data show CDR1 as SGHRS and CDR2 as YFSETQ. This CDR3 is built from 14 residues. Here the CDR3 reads CASSLDGFETPLHF. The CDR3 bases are TGCGCCAGCAGCTTGGATGGGTTCGAGACACCCCTCCACTTT.

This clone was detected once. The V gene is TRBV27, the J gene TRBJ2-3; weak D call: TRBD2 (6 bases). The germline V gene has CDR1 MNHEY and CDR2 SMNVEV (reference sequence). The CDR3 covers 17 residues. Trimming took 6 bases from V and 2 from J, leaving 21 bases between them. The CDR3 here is CASSHFPTGTSTDTQYF. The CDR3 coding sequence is TGTGCCAGCAGCCATTTCCCCACCGGGACTTCCACAGATACGCAGTATTTT.

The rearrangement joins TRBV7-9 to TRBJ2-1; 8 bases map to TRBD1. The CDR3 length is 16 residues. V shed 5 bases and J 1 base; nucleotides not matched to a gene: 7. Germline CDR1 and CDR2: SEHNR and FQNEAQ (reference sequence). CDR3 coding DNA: TGTGCCAGCAGCCCTTGGGGGACAGGTTCCTACAATGAGCAGTTCTTC. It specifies CASSPWGTGSYNEQFF. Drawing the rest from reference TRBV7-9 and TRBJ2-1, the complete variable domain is DTGVSQNPRHKITKRGQNVTFRCDPISEHNRLYWYRQTLGQGPEFLTYFQNEAQLEKSRLLSDRFSAERPKGSFSTLEIQRTEQGDSAMYLCASSPWGTGSYNEQFFGPGTRLTVL.

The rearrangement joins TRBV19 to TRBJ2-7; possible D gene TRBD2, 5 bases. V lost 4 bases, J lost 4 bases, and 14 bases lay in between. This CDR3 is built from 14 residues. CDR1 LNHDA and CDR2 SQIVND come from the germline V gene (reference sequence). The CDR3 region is CASSSPGGTYEQYF. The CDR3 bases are TGTGCCAGTAGTAGCCCCGGAGGAACTTACGAGCAGTACTTC.

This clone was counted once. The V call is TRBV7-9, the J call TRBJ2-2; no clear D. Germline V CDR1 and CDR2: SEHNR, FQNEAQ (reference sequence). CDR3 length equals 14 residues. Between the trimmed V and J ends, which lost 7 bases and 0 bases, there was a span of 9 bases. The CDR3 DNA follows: TGTGCCAGCACGCAAACTACGAACACCGGGGAGCTGTTTTTT. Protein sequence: CASTQTTNTGELFF. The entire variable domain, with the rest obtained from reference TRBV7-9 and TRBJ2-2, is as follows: DTGVSQNPRHKITKRGQNVTFRCDPISEHNRLYWYRQTLGQGPEFLTYFQNEAQLEKSRLLSDRFSAERPKGSFSTLEIQRTEQGDSAMYLCASTQTTNTGELFFGEGSRLTVL.

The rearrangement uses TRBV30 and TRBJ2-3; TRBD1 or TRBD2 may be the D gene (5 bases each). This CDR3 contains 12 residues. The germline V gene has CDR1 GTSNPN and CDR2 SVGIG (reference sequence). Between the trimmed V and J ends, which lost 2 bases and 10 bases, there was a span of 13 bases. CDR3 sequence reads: CAWSLPSGPQYF. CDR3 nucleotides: TGTGCCTGGAGTCTACCCTCGGGGCCGCAGTATTTT. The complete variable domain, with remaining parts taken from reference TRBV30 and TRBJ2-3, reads SQTIHQWPATLVQPVGSPLSLECTVEGTSNPNLYWYRQAAGRGLQLLFYSVGIGQISSEVPQNLSASRPQDRQFILSSKKLLLSDSGFYLCAWSLPSGPQYFGPGTRLTVL.

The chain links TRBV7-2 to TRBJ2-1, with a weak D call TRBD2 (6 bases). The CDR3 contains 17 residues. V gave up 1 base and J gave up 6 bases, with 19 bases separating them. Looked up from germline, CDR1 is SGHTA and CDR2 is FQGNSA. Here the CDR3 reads CASSLEGSAGILNEQFF. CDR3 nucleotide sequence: TGTGCCAGCAGCTTAGAGGGGTCTGCGGGAATCCTCAATGAGCAGTTCTTC.

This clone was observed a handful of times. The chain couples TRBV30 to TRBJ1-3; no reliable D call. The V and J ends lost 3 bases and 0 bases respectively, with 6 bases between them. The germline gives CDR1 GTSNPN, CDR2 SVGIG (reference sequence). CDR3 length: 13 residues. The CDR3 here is CAWRADSGNTIYF. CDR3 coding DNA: TGTGCCTGGAGGGCAGACTCTGGAAACACCATATATTTT.

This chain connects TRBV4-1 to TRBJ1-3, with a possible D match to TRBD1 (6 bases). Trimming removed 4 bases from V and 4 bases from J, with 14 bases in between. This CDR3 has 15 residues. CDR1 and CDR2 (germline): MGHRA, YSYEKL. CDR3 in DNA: TGCGCCAGCAGCCGCGGTCAGGGGATCGGAAACACCATATATTTT. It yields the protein CASSRGQGIGNTIYF.

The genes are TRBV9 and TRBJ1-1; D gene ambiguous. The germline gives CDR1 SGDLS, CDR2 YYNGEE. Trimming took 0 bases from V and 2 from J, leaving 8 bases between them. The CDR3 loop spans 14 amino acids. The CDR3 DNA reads TGTGCCAGCAGCGTAGCCCAGCTAAACACTGAAGCTTTCTTT. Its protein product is CASSVAQLNTEAFF.

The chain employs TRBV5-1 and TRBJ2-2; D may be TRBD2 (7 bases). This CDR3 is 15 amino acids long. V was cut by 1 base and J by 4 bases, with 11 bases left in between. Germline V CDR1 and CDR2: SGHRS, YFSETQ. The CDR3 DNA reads TGCGCCAGCAGCTTGCGGGGGGCGCGCACCGGGGAGCTGTTTTTT. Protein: CASSLRGARTGELFF.